A selection of T cell receptor beta chains follows, all from one sample in a study of radiotherapy plus CTLA-4 blockade in lung cancer. Repertoires were generated with immunoSEQ multiplex PCR, while TCRdb's copy carries only in-frame clones and drops some. The profile shows some 50,000 clones, 65% to 85% of them singletons. Sequencing was performed on peripheral blood, taken from a patient treated with radiotherapy plus ipilimumab. The receptors were sampled from a human donor with non-small cell lung cancer who had a partial response to radiotherapy plus ipilimumab. Both conserved end residues are part of each CDR3. The D gene is left open where the match is weak. Size is stated for part of the rows, as once, few or many counts, or as a class when the clone is expanded.

D gene: TRBD2
J gene: TRBJ2-7
CDR3 length: 13
clone size: NA
V gene: TRBV7-6
CDR3 protein: CASSSSGGYEQYF
CDR3 DNA: TGTGCCAGCAGCTCTAGCGGCGGGTACGAGCAGTACTTC

D gene: NA
J gene: TRBJ1-1
CDR3 length: 13
clone size: NA
V gene: TRBV9
CDR3 protein: CASARTENTEAFF
CDR3 DNA: TGTGCCAGCGCCCGAACAGAGAACACTGAAGCTTTCTTT

D gene: NA
J gene: TRBJ1-6
CDR3 length: 14
clone size: NA
V gene: TRBV5-1
CDR3 protein: CASSFGGQNSPLHF
CDR3 DNA: TGCGCCAGCAGCTTTGGGGGCCAGAATTCACCCCTCCACTTT

D gene: NA
J gene: TRBJ1-2
CDR3 length: 18
clone size: NA
V gene: TRBV27
CDR3 protein: CASSFARGQSFSYYGYTF
CDR3 DNA: TGTGCCAGCAGTTTCGCTCGTGGACAGAGCTTTTCCTACTATGGCTACACCTTC

D gene: NA
J gene: TRBJ1-5
CDR3 length: 15
clone size: NA
V gene: TRBV9
CDR3 protein: CASSASNLGNQPQHF
CDR3 DNA: TGTGCCAGCAGCGCCTCAAACTTGGGCAATCAGCCCCAGCATTTT

D gene: NA
J gene: TRBJ1-3
CDR3 length: 16
clone size: NA
V gene: TRBV27
CDR3 protein: CASSLSPGVAGNTIYF
CDR3 DNA: TGTGCCAGCAGTTTATCGCCAGGGGTTGCTGGAAACACCATATATTTT

D gene: NA
J gene: TRBJ2-1
CDR3 length: 14
clone size: NA
V gene: TRBV29-1
CDR3 protein: CSVGHRLSSNEQFF
CDR3 DNA: TGCAGCGTTGGGCACCGCCTTTCTTCCAATGAGCAGTTCTTC

D gene: NA
J gene: TRBJ2-2
CDR3 length: 14
clone size: NA
V gene: TRBV4-1
CDR3 protein: CASSFGLGTGELFF
CDR3 DNA: TGCGCCAGCAGCTTCGGACTGGGGACCGGGGAGCTGTTTTTT

D gene: NA
J gene: TRBJ1-6
CDR3 length: 16
clone size: few
V gene: TRBV5-1
CDR3 protein: CASSLDGGQGSGPLHF
CDR3 DNA: TGCGCCAGCAGCTTGGACGGAGGGCAGGGCAGCGGACCCCTCCACTTT

D gene: TRBD1
J gene: TRBJ1-4
CDR3 length: 15
clone size: few
V gene: TRBV11-2
CDR3 protein: CASSLGDRDEEKLFF
CDR3 DNA: TGTGCCAGCAGCTTAGGTGACAGGGATGAAGAAAAACTGTTTTTT

D gene: NA
J gene: TRBJ2-1
CDR3 length: 15
clone size: NA
V gene: TRBV4-3
CDR3 protein: CASSQERGRSNEQFF
CDR3 DNA: TGCGCCAGCAGCCAAGAGAGGGGGAGAAGCAATGAGCAGTTCTTC